Below are 10 T cell receptor beta chains sequenced from a single sample in a study of resident and recirculating memory T cells in vitiligo. Libraries were prepared by immunoSEQ multiplex PCR; TCRdb keeps only in-frame clonotypes and omits some of them. The sample shows more than 35,000 clones, roughly 91% of them seen only once. The sequenced sample consisted of blood. These receptor sequences come from a male donor with vitiligo.

This chain uses TRBV11-2 with TRBJ2-3; 9 bases match TRBD2. V was clipped by 1 base and J by 3 bases; unmatched bases: 2. CDR1 and CDR2 from the germline V gene are SGHAT and FQNNGV. This CDR3 region has 15 residues. This CDR3 is CASSLVAGETDTQYF. The CDR3 bases are TGTGCCAGCAGCTTAGTAGCGGGGGAGACAGATACGCAGTATTTT.

The chain carries TRBV14 and TRBJ2-4; 8 bases line up with TRBD1. Trimming removed 2 bases from V and 4 bases from J; junction bases left unmatched: 4. The CDR3 runs 15 residues. Germline V CDR1 and CDR2: SGHDN, FVKESK. The CDR3 DNA sequence: TGTGCCAGCAGCCAAAGAACAGGGGGGAAAAACATTCAGTACTTC. Translation gives CASSQRTGGKNIQYF.

This clone has just one count. This chain joins TRBV9 and TRBJ2-7, with 9 positions matching TRBD2. The V gene's germline CDR1 is SGDLS and CDR2 YYNGEE. The CDR3 spans 15 residues. The junction had 8 bases not matched to a gene; V was cut back by 2 bases and J by 5 bases. The CDR3 DNA reads as TGTGCCAGCAGCGTTGGCGGGGGGGGCTACCACGAGCAGTACTTC. It yields the protein CASSVGGGGYHEQYF.

This chain uses TRBV7-2 with TRBJ2-3; 8 bases align to TRBD2. From germline, CDR1 is SGHTA and CDR2 FQGNSA. With 1 base clipped from V and 4 bases from J, the junction kept 4 bases outside the gene matches. This CDR3 has 15 amino acids. CDR3 sequence: CASSLVSGVPDTQYF. In DNA form, the CDR3 reads TGTGCCAGCAGCTTAGTTAGCGGGGTACCAGATACGCAGTATTTT.

The chain uses TRBV7-9 and TRBJ1-2, with 7 positions matching TRBD1. Germline V gene data show CDR1 as SEHNR and CDR2 as FQNEAQ (reference sequence). The CDR3 has 12 amino acids. V was clipped by 1 base and J by 8 bases; unmatched bases: 1. The CDR3 sequence is CASSLGGQGYTF. In DNA, the CDR3 is TGTGCCAGCAGCTTAGGGGGACAGGGCTACACCTTC. The full variable domain, with the rest looked up from reference TRBV7-9 and TRBJ1-2, is DTGVSQNPRHKITKRGQNVTFRCDPISEHNRLYWYRQTLGQGPEFLTYFQNEAQLEKSRLLSDRFSAERPKGSFSTLEIQRTEQGDSAMYLCASSLGGQGYTFGSGTRLTVV.

V gene TRBV6-5 combines with J gene TRBJ2-7; tentative D call: TRBD1 (5 bases). This CDR3 is 14 amino acids long. Germline values: CDR1 MNHEY, CDR2 SVGAGI. V was shortened by 9 bases and J by 7 bases, with 22 bases between the two germline ends. The DNA for the CDR3 is TGTGCCAGTAAAAGGGGAACCTCCCTTAAGGAGCAGTACTTC. Protein: CASKRGTSLKEQYF.

The chain carries TRBV2 and TRBJ2-3; D call uncertain. The CDR3 covers 16 residues. Germline loops: CDR1 SNHLY, CDR2 FYNNEI. V lost 1 base and J lost 4, with 15 bases in between. The DNA for the CDR3 is TGTGCCAGCAGTGAAGTCACTCCTTATCTCCCAGATACGCAGTATTTT. It is translated as CASSEVTPYLPDTQYF.

V gene TRBV10-3 combines with J gene TRBJ2-5; 11 bases line up with TRBD2. The CDR3 spans 18 residues. V dropped 5 bases and J dropped 4; count of bases not matched to a gene: 15. Germline lookup yields CDR1 ENHRY and CDR2 SYGVKD. The CDR3 protein is CAISPRLAGGSSGETQYF. The CDR3 nucleotides are TGTGCCATCAGTCCCCGGCTAGCGGGGGGTTCCTCGGGAGAGACCCAGTACTTC.

This chain connects TRBV7-6 to TRBJ2-2; 8 positions agree with TRBD1. Germline lookup yields CDR1 SGHVS and CDR2 FNYEAQ. V lost 5 bases and J lost 0; bases outside the gene matches: 5. The CDR3 is made up of 16 amino acids. The CDR3 loop is CASSIYRGTNTGELFF. The CDR3 region has the DNA TGTGCCAGCAGCATATACAGGGGGACGAACACCGGGGAGCTGTTTTTT. Combining the CDR3 with reference TRBV7-6 and TRBJ2-2 gives the whole variable domain GAGVSQSPRYKVTKRGQDVALRCDPISGHVSLYWYRQALGQGPEFLTYFNYEAQQDKSGLPNDRFSAERPEGSISTLTIQRTEQRDSAMYRCASSIYRGTNTGELFFGEGSRLTVL.

The V and J genes are TRBV5-1 and TRBJ2-5; a weak D match, TRBD1 (5 bases). The germline CDR1 and CDR2 sequences are SGHRS and YFSETQ. V lost 6 bases and J lost 3, with 12 bases in between. This CDR3 is built from 13 residues. This CDR3 reads CASNLVGEETQYF. In nucleotides, the CDR3 is TGCGCCAGCAACCTGGTAGGGGAAGAGACCCAGTACTTC.